What follows are 32 T cell receptor beta chains derived from one specimen sequenced in a study of T cell responses to AZD1222 COVID-19 vaccine (dated by TCRdb to the early 2020s). The library was produced with the immunoSEQ multiplex PCR assay. TCRdb holds this immuneACCESS table with in-frame rearrangements only. Some clones are missing; in checked studies, unresolved V genes explain under half, and the rest has no known cause. This sample lists 95,000 to 150,000 clones; approximately 92% were detected once. The ten largest clones represent more than 2.5% of the sample. The time point label corresponds to: baseline before first vaccination. Material: peripheral blood, obtained on day 0 of AZD1222 vaccination. These TCRs come from an adult in good health.

The chain is built from TRBV18 and TRBJ1-2, with D hard to call. Germline CDR1 reads KGHSH; CDR2 reads LQKENI. Trimming shortened V by 5 bases and J by 4 bases, and 14 bases separated the two germline ends. There are 14 residues in the CDR3. The CDR3 nucleotides are TGTGCCAGCTCATCCGTCGACGGTAGCTATGGCTACACCTTC. Protein sequence: CASSSVDGSYGYTF.

The J gene is TRBJ1-1, the V gene TRBV7-9; maybe TRBD1 (6 bases). The V gene lost 2 bases and the J gene lost 6 bases, with 13 bases spanning the gap. Germline-derived CDR1 and CDR2 are SEHNR and FQNEAQ (reference sequence). The CDR3 covers 14 residues. The DNA for the CDR3 is TGTGCCAGCAGCTTACAGGGGTTTGGATCTGAAGCTTTCTTT. Its protein product is CASSLQGFGSEAFF.

A single count supports this clone. The J gene is TRBJ1-1, the V gene TRBV5-5; D ambiguous. CDR1 is SGHKS, CDR2 YYEKEE, per germline (reference sequence). V dropped 4 bases and J dropped 4 bases, with 17 bases sitting between them. CDR3 length: 15 residues. DNA of the CDR3: TGTGCCAGCAGCCCCACCTTCGGCCGGGGCACTGAAGCTTTCTTT. Encoded protein: CASSPTFGRGTEAFF.

The rearrangement joins TRBV27 to TRBJ1-5, with TRBD1 matching 10 bases. The CDR3 extends over 14 amino acids. From germline, CDR1 is MNHEY and CDR2 SMNVEV (reference sequence). The junction had 1 base not matched to a gene; V was cut back by 2 bases and J by 6 bases. CDR3 in DNA: TGTGCCAGCAGTTTACGGACAGGGGGTCAGCCCCAGCATTTT. Protein sequence: CASSLRTGGQPQHF.

In DNA form, the CDR3 reads TGTGCCAGCAGCCAGACCAGTAAAGCTTTCTTT. It specifies CASSQTSKAFF. The genes are TRBV28 and TRBJ1-1; D uncertain. This CDR3 is 11 amino acids long. The germline CDR1 and CDR2 sequences are MDHEN and SYDVKM. V gave up 6 bases and J gave up 9 bases, with 11 bases separating them.

The chain couples TRBV3-1 (or the pseudogene TRBV3-2) to TRBJ1-1, with no clear D. Germline loops: CDR1 LGHDT, CDR2 YNNKEL (reference sequence). The CDR3 covers 14 residues. V shed 2 bases and J shed 7 bases, with 14 bases lying between them. CDR3 in DNA: TGTGCCAGCAGCCAAATGGTGGGTCAAGGTGAAGCTTTCTTT. Translating it yields CASSQMVGQGEAFF.

Only one count was recorded for this clone. The J gene is TRBJ1-6, the V gene TRBV19; 9 bases match TRBD1. Germline lookup yields CDR1 LNHDA and CDR2 SQIVND (reference sequence). CDR3 length: 15 amino acids. J was trimmed by 8 bases and V by 2 bases; bases with no gene match: 4. The chain's CDR3 is CASSIYRGRDSPLHF. The CDR3 DNA reads as TGTGCCAGTAGTATATACAGGGGGCGCGATTCACCCCTCCACTTT. Based on the CDR3 plus reference TRBV19 and TRBJ1-6, the full variable domain is DGGITQSPKYLFRKEGQNVTLSCEQNLNHDAMYWYRQDPGQGLRLIYYSQIVNDFQKGDIAEGYSVSREKKESFPLTVTSAQKNPTAFYLCASSIYRGRDSPLHFGNGTRLTVT.

This clone was picked up one time. The gene calls are TRBV7-3 and TRBJ1-1; 7 bases are shared with TRBD1. V gave up 4 bases and J gave up 10 bases; unmatched junction bases: 3. CDR3 size: 11 residues. Germline V CDR1 and CDR2: SGHTA, FQGTGA. CDR3 nucleotide sequence: TGTGCCAGCAGCTCAGGGGGGGTAGCTTTCTTT. It codes for CASSSGGVAFF.

The gene calls are TRBV5-1 and TRBJ1-2; D gene ambiguous. The CDR3 covers 14 residues. Germline V lookup: CDR1 SGHRS, CDR2 YFSETQ. V was cut by 4 bases and J by 4 bases, with 14 bases left in between. CDR3 DNA sequence: TGCGCCAGCAGCCTTAAGAACAGTCCCTATGGCTACACCTTC. Translation: CASSLKNSPYGYTF.

The chain joins TRBV5-1 to TRBJ1-5; D unclear. The CDR3 totals 18 residues. V was pared by 1 base and J by 0 bases, with 17 bases between. Germline CDR1 SGHRS, CDR2 YFSETQ. CDR3 DNA: TGCGCCAGCAGCTTGCACCCCAGGACCCTTAATAGCAATCAGCCCCAGCATTTT. Translated: CASSLHPRTLNSNQPQHF.

The gene calls are TRBV19 and TRBJ1-1; 8 bases fit TRBD1. The CDR3 spans 16 residues. Unmatched junction bases numbered 10, after V lost 3 bases and J lost 4 bases. Germline V lookup: CDR1 LNHDA, CDR2 SQIVND (reference sequence). CDR3 protein: CASSIAAGGSGTEAFF. CDR3 bases: TGTGCCAGTAGTATCGCGGCAGGGGGCAGTGGCACTGAAGCTTTCTTT. The full variable domain, rest sourced from reference TRBV19 and TRBJ1-1, is DGGITQSPKYLFRKEGQNVTLSCEQNLNHDAMYWYRQDPGQGLRLIYYSQIVNDFQKGDIAEGYSVSREKKESFPLTVTSAQKNPTAFYLCASSIAAGGSGTEAFFGQGTRLTVV.

The chain carries TRBV28 and TRBJ1-5; D is perhaps TRBD1 (5 bases). V lost 7 bases and J 7 bases, leaving 14 bases between the germline ends. This CDR3 is built from 13 residues. Germline V gene sequence: CDR1 MDHEN, CDR2 SYDVKM. The CDR3 region is CASTPGRNQPQHF. The CDR3 nucleotides read TGTGCCAGCACCCCAGGGAGGAACCAGCCCCAGCATTTT.

The CDR3 DNA reads TGTGCCAGTAGTATAGCTCGGGGGGCGGGCAATCAGCCCCAGCATTTT. This sequence encodes CASSIARGAGNQPQHF. The gene calls are TRBV19 and TRBJ1-5; tentatively, D is TRBD1 (6 bases). The CDR3 runs to 16 residues. V was pared by 1 base and J by 2 bases, with 12 bases between. The germline gives CDR1 LNHDA, CDR2 SQIVND (reference sequence).

The chain combines TRBV6-2 or TRBV6-3 with TRBJ2-4, with 11 bases identical to TRBD2. Looked up from germline, CDR1 is MNHEY and CDR2 is SVGEGT. The CDR3 loop spans 20 amino acids. The J segment lost 7 bases and the V segment lost 5 bases, leaving 22 bases of the junction unmatched. The CDR3 region has the DNA TGTGCCAGCAGTACCACACCACCGACTAGCGGGATCGAAGGTTGGAACATTCAGTACTTC. Encoded protein: CASSTTPPTSGIEGWNIQYF.

The chain carries TRBV27 and TRBJ2-5; TRBD1 matches 10 bases. CDR1 and CDR2 (germline): MNHEY, SMNVEV (reference sequence). The trim removed 3 bases at V and 5 bases at J, leaving 12 bases unmatched. This CDR3 has 17 amino acids. The CDR3 DNA is TGTGCCAGCAGTTTCGGGGTGATGGGACAGGGGATGGAGACCCAGTACTTC. As protein: CASSFGVMGQGMETQYF.

The chain is built from TRBV29-1 and TRBJ2-3; D is unclear. Trimming cost V 3 bases and J 2 bases, with 0 bases left between them. The CDR3 is 10 residues long. The germline V gene encodes CDR1 SQVTM and CDR2 ANQGSEA. In DNA, the CDR3 is TGCAGCGTTGACACAGATACGCAGTATTTT. Its protein product is CSVDTDTQYF.

The V gene is TRBV28, the J gene TRBJ1-5; D is possibly TRBD1 (5 bases). The CDR3 is 13 residues long. V lost 3 bases and J lost 6, with 9 bases in between. The germline V gene has CDR1 MDHEN and CDR2 SYDVKM. CDR3 nucleotide sequence: TGTGCCAGCAGTTTTCCAGGGATTCAGCCCCAGCATTTT. The encoded protein is CASSFPGIQPQHF.

The chain links TRBV28 to TRBJ2-2; 13 nucleotides align to TRBD2. This CDR3 has 18 residues. Germline assignment: CDR1 MDHEN and CDR2 SYDVKM. The ends lost 1 base at V and 3 bases at J; junction bases unmatched: 5. The CDR3 reads CASSLSLGLAGDTGELFF. CDR3 nucleotide sequence: TGTGCCAGCAGTTTATCATTAGGACTAGCGGGAGACACCGGGGAGCTGTTTTTT.

This clone was detected only once. The chain has TRBV11-2 and TRBJ2-7, with D possibly being TRBD2 (5 bases). V lost 5 bases to trimming and J lost 2 bases, with 13 bases between them. CDR1 is SGHAT and CDR2 is FQNNGV in the germline V gene. CDR3 length: 14 amino acids. The CDR3 nucleotides read TGTGCCAGCAGCCCCTCCTTCGGGGCCTACGAGCAGTACTTC. The encoded protein is CASSPSFGAYEQYF. The complete variable domain, with remaining parts taken from reference TRBV11-2 and TRBJ2-7, reads EAGVAQSPRYKIIEKRQSVAFWCNPISGHATLYWYQQILGQGPKLLIQFQNNGVVDDSQLPKDRFSAERLKGVDSTLKIQPAKLEDSAVYLCASSPSFGAYEQYFGPGTRLTVT.

J is TRBJ2-1 and V is TRBV7-9; 8 bases match TRBD1. Germline CDR1 SEHNR, CDR2 FQNEAQ (reference sequence). With 7 bases clipped from V and 4 bases from J, the junction kept 6 bases outside the gene matches. This CDR3 has 14 residues. CDR3: CASNTGQDYNEQFF. CDR3 in DNA: TGTGCCAGCAACACGGGACAGGATTACAATGAGCAGTTCTTC.

V and J are TRBV12-3 or TRBV12-4 and TRBJ1-2; TRBD1 might be the D (5 bases). The CDR3 extends over 13 amino acids. V was pared by 6 bases and J by 4 bases, with 12 bases between. DNA for the CDR3: TGTGCCAGCAGCCCTGACAGAACCTATGGCTACACCTTC. It encodes CASSPDRTYGYTF.

Here the CDR3 DNA reads TGTGCCAGCAGCACCTTTCTCGGGACAGGGACCTACGAGCAGTACTTC. Translating it yields CASSTFLGTGTYEQYF. The chain recombines TRBV5-6 with TRBJ2-7, with 9 bases aligning to TRBD1. J lost 2 bases, V lost 4 bases, and 10 bases had no gene match. The CDR3 has 16 amino acids. Germline V gene lookup returns CDR1 SGHDT and CDR2 YYEEEE.

The V call is TRBV5-4, the J call TRBJ2-3, with 10 bases fitting TRBD1. Germline V gene data show CDR1 as SGHNT and CDR2 as YYREEE (reference sequence). The CDR3 consists of 16 residues. J gave up 0 bases and V 3 bases, and 4 bases lay outside the gene matches. The CDR3 DNA follows: TGTGCCAGCAGCTCCGACAGGGGGCGCAGCACAGATACGCAGTATTTT. Protein: CASSSDRGRSTDTQYF.

This rearrangement joins TRBV9 to TRBJ2-2; 8 bases line up with TRBD2. V dropped 3 bases and J dropped 2; count of bases not matched to a gene: 12. The CDR3 is 18 residues long. Germline CDR1 SGDLS, CDR2 YYNGEE. The CDR3 DNA reads as TGTGCCAGCAGCGAGGGGTGGCGGGGGGATTTAAACACCGGGGAGCTGTTTTTT. This codes for CASSEGWRGDLNTGELFF.

This clone was seen just once. The chain recombines TRBV27 with TRBJ2-7; 13 nucleotides line up with TRBD2. CDR1 is MNHEY, CDR2 SMNVEV, per germline (reference sequence). This CDR3 comprises 15 residues. With 4 bases clipped from V and 3 bases from J, the junction kept 3 bases outside the gene matches. The CDR3 sequence is CASSSRTSGSYEQYF. The CDR3 bases are TGTGCCAGCAGTTCCCGGACTAGCGGGAGCTACGAGCAGTACTTC.

This chain links TRBV27 with TRBJ2-1; perhaps TRBD2 as D (6 bases). From germline, CDR1 is MNHEY and CDR2 SMNVEV (reference sequence). The CDR3 is made up of 15 amino acids. V lost 3 bases and J lost 2, with 11 bases in between. In DNA, the CDR3 is TGTGCCAGCAGTTTCAGTGGGAGGCCCTACAATGAGCAGTTCTTC. Its protein product is CASSFSGRPYNEQFF.

The chain is built from TRBV9 and TRBJ1-3; D unresolved. Germline loops: CDR1 SGDLS, CDR2 YYNGEE. V lost 4 bases and J 4 bases, leaving 12 bases between the germline ends. The CDR3 consists of 14 residues. The CDR3 DNA sequence: TGTGCCAGCAGCCCATCCTCCGGAGGAAACACCATATATTTT. It translates to CASSPSSGGNTIYF.

The CDR3 here is CASGPSGKQYF. The CDR3 nucleotides read TGTGCCAGCGGCCCGTCGGGCAAACAGTACTTC. The genes are TRBV6-2 or TRBV6-3 and TRBJ2-7; no clear D gene. Germline V lookup: CDR1 MNHEY, CDR2 SVGEGT. CDR3 length equals 11 residues. Trimming stripped 8 bases from V and 10 bases from J, with 15 bases between.

This sequence joins TRBV9 and TRBJ1-1; 10 bases are a match to TRBD1. V lost 7 bases to trimming and J lost 3 bases; unmatched junction nucleotides: 0. The V gene's germline CDR1 is SGDLS and CDR2 YYNGEE. This CDR3 comprises 12 residues. CDR3 coding DNA: TGTGCCAGCGGGACAGGGGACACTGAAGCTTTCTTT. Amino acid sequence: CASGTGDTEAFF.

This chain links TRBV11-2 with TRBJ2-7; D is undetermined. Germline CDR1 SGHAT, CDR2 FQNNGV. The germline V and J ends were trimmed by 2 bases and 4 bases, with 9 bases remaining between them. The CDR3 runs to 13 residues. The CDR3 sequence is CASSLSGEYEQYF. Written as DNA, the CDR3 is TGTGCCAGCAGCTTATCGGGTGAATACGAGCAGTACTTC. Full variable domain (rest looked up from reference TRBV11-2 and TRBJ2-7): EAGVAQSPRYKIIEKRQSVAFWCNPISGHATLYWYQQILGQGPKLLIQFQNNGVVDDSQLPKDRFSAERLKGVDSTLKIQPAKLEDSAVYLCASSLSGEYEQYFGPGTRLTVT.

This chain joins TRBV12-5 and TRBJ2-1, with 11 positions matching TRBD2. This CDR3 has 21 amino acids. With V trimmed by 5 bases and J by 0 bases, 18 bases remained unmatched. The V gene's germline CDR1 is LGHNT and CDR2 FRNRAP. The CDR3 sequence is CASGPSRGASGGPSSYNEQFF. As DNA, the CDR3 is TGTGCTAGTGGTCCCTCCCGGGGGGCTAGCGGGGGGCCGAGCTCCTACAATGAGCAGTTCTTC.

This chain joins TRBV3-1 (or the pseudogene TRBV3-2) and TRBJ2-1; D not certain. Germline V gene lookup returns CDR1 LGHDT and CDR2 YNNKEL (reference sequence). The CDR3 is made up of 13 amino acids. V dropped 4 bases and J dropped 7 bases, with 11 bases sitting between them. The CDR3 is CASSPAFRNEQFF. The CDR3 DNA sequence: TGTGCCAGCAGCCCAGCCTTCCGAAATGAGCAGTTCTTC.